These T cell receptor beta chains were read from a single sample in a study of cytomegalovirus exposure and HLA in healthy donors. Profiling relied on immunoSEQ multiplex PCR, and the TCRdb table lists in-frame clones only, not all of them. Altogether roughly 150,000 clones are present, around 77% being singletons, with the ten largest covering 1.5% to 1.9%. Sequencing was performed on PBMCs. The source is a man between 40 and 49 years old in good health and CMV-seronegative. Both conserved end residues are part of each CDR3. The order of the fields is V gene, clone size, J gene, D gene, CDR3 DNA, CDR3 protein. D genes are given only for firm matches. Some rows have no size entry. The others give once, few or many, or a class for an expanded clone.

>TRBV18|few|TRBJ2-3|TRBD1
TGTGCCAGCTCAACGACAGGGTCGGGCACAGATACGCAGTATTTT
CASSTTGSGTDTQYF
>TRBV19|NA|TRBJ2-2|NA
TGTGCCAGTTCACCTGAGGGAGCGCGATGGACCGGGGAGCTGTTTTTT
CASSPEGARWTGELFF
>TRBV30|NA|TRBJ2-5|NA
TGTGCCTGGAGTGGGGCCCTCTCACTAGGGGAGACCCAGTACTTC
CAWSGALSLGETQYF
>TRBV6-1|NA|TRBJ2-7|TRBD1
TGTGCCAGCAGCGACCAAGGGACAGGCGCCTACGAGCAGTACTTC
CASSDQGTGAYEQYF
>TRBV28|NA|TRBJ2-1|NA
TGTGCCAGCAGTCCACCGGGCCTCGGGATCCATGAGCAGTTCTTC
CASSPPGLGIHEQFF
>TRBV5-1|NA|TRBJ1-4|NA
TGCGCCAGCAGCTTCAGGGGAGAGCAGGAAAAACTGTTTTTT
CASSFRGEQEKLFF
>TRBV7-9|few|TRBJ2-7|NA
TGTGCCAGCAGCTTACTAACTACCTACGAGCAGTACTTC
CASSLLTTYEQYF
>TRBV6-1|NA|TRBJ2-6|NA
TGTGCCAGCAGTGAACTAATAGTTTTAGTCTCTGGGGCCAACGGCCTGACTTTC
CASSELIVLVSGANGLTF
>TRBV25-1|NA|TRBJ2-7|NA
TGTGCCAGCAGTGAATGGGGCAGGTCCTACGAGCAGTACTTC
CASSEWGRSYEQYF
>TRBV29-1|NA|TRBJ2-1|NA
TGCAGCGTTGAAGGAATGCGCGGGTCGTACAATGAGCAGTTCTTC
CSVEGMRGSYNEQFF
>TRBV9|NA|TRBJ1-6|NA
TGTGCCAGCAGTCCGGGGGGATATAATTCACCCCTCCACTTT
CASSPGGYNSPLHF
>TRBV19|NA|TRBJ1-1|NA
TGTGCCAGTAGTTTGGGCTTTGAAGCTTTCTTT
CASSLGFEAFF
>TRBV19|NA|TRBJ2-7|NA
TGTGCCAGTCCCGGGAATGTCGACGAGCAGTACTTC
CASPGNVDEQYF
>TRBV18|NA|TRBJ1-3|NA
TGTGCCAGCTCACCGGAAGGGGGCTCTGGAAACACCATATATTTT
CASSPEGGSGNTIYF
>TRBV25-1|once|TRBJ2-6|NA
TGTGCCAGCAGTGACGTTAGGACAAGTTCTGGGGCCAACGTCCTGACTTTC
CASSDVRTSSGANVLTF
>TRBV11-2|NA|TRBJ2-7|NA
TGTGCCAGCAGGTCGAGGGGGACCTACGAGCAGTACTTC
CASRSRGTYEQYF
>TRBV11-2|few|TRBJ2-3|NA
TGTGCCAGCAGCTTAGAACCAACGTTACTAGATACGCAGTATTTT
CASSLEPTLLDTQYF
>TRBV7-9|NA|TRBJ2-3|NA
TGTGCCAGCAGTTTTCAAGGTGACGGGACAGATACGCAGTATTTT
CASSFQGDGTDTQYF
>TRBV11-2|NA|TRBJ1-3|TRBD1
TGTGCCAGCAGAAAACAGGGGCCTGGAAACACCATATATTTT
CASRKQGPGNTIYF
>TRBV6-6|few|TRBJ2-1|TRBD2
TGTGCCAGCAGGGGGACTAGCGGGAGGGAGGCCAATGAGCAGTTCTTC
CASRGTSGREANEQFF
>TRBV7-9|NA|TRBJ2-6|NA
TGTGCCAGCAGCTTAGTTCAGGGGACCGGGGCCAACGTCCTGACTTTC
CASSLVQGTGANVLTF
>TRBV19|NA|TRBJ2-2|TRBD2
TGTGCCAGTGGACTAGCAGTTAACACCGGGGAGCTGTTTTTT
CASGLAVNTGELFF
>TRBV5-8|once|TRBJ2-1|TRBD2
TGTGCCAGCAGCCGAGGACTAGCGGGCCTTGGGTTCTTC
CASSRGLAGLGFF
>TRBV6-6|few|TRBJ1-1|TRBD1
TGTGCCAGCAGTACAGGGGGCGCCATGAACACTGAAGCTTTCTTT
CASSTGGAMNTEAFF
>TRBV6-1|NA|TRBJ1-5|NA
TGTGCCAGCAGTGGACGTCGGGGGCAGCCCCAGCATTTT
CASSGRRGQPQHF
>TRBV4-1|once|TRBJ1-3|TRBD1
TGCGCCAGCAGCCTTGGCAGGGGGGCCGGAAACACCATATATTTT
CASSLGRGAGNTIYF
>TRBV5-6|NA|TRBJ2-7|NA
TGTGCCAGCAGCTTGGGGGAGGACTACTACGAGCAGTACTTC
CASSLGEDYYEQYF
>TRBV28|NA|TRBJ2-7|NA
TGTGCCAGCAAGACTCCCTACGAGCAGTACTTC
CASKTPYEQYF
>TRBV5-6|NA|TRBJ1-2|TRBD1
TGTGCCAGCAGCTTGCGGCCAGGGGGTAACTATGGCTACACCTTC
CASSLRPGGNYGYTF
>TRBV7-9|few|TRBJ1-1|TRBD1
TGTGCCAGCAGCGTACCGGGACAGGGGGGCGGTACTGAAGCTTTCTTT
CASSVPGQGGGTEAFF